These T cell receptor beta chains were read from a single sample in a study of Ad26.COV2.S vaccination and SARS-CoV-2 variants. TCRdb keeps only in-frame clones here, not all; method: immunoSEQ multiplex PCR. The table has 300,000 to 400,000 clones, about 89% seen once. The sequenced sample was peripheral blood, obtained in a trial of Ad26.COV2.S vaccine versus placebo. The receptors stem from a person aged 18-60 years who received the Ad26.COV2.S COVID-19 vaccine or a placebo. CDR3s include the opening cysteine and the closing phenylalanine or tryptophan. Each record gives: D gene, V gene, clone size, J gene, CDR3 protein, CDR3 DNA. D genes are given only for firm matches. Part of the rows lack a size; the others show once, few, many or a class for expanded clones.

-,TRBV27,-,TRBJ2-4,CASSFGQLIAKNIQYF,TGTGCCAGCAGTTTCGGACAGCTTATAGCCAAAAACATTCAGTACTTC
TRBD1,TRBV28,-,TRBJ2-1,CASIGQGKGYEQFF,TGTGCCAGCATTGGACAGGGAAAAGGCTATGAGCAGTTCTTC
TRBD1,TRBV7-9,-,TRBJ1-1,CASSPIELTGKIGEAFF,TGTGCCAGCAGCCCGATTGAATTGACAGGGAAAATCGGAGAAGCTTTCTTT
-,TRBV28,-,TRBJ2-7,CASASNGYEQYF,TGTGCCAGCGCAAGTAACGGCTACGAGCAGTACTTC
-,TRBV19,-,TRBJ2-3,CASRGSVGKADTQYF,TGTGCCAGTAGGGGGAGCGTAGGGAAGGCAGATACGCAGTATTTT
-,TRBV7-2,-,TRBJ1-5,CASSLAPDQPQHF,TGTGCCAGCAGCTTAGCCCCTGATCAGCCCCAGCATTTT
TRBD1,TRBV28,-,TRBJ2-5,CASSPLLMQGAGETQYF,TGTGCCAGCAGTCCCCTTTTGATGCAGGGGGCCGGGGAGACCCAGTACTTC
-,TRBV29-1,-,TRBJ2-7,CSVAWGSYEQYF,TGCAGCGTTGCCTGGGGGAGCTACGAGCAGTACTTC
TRBD1,TRBV6-2/TRBV6-3,-,TRBJ2-7,CASSRDRASYEQYF,TGTGCCAGCAGTCGCGACAGGGCTTCCTACGAGCAGTACTTC
-,TRBV23-1,-,TRBJ2-1,CASSHRTSKRPNPLTNEQFF,TGCGCCAGCAGTCACCGAACTAGCAAACGCCCTAACCCGCTGACTAATGAGCAGTTCTTC
-,TRBV5-1,-,TRBJ2-7,CASSFGTESYEQYF,TGCGCCAGCAGCTTCGGGACGGAATCCTACGAGCAGTACTTC
-,TRBV5-1,few,TRBJ1-1,CASSPLQGPRETEAFF,TGCGCCAGCAGCCCTCTTCAGGGGCCCAGGGAGACTGAAGCTTTCTTT
-,TRBV5-1,-,TRBJ1-4,CASSLGRGFEKLFF,TGCGCCAGCAGCTTGGGGAGGGGATTCGAAAAACTGTTTTTT
-,TRBV28,-,TRBJ2-7,CASSLQESYEQYF,TGTGCCAGCAGTCTCCAGGAGTCCTACGAGCAGTACTTC
TRBD1,TRBV6-6,-,TRBJ1-5,CASSYQDRGNQPQHF,TGTGCCAGCAGTTACCAGGACAGGGGCAATCAGCCCCAGCATTTT
-,TRBV6-2/TRBV6-3,-,TRBJ1-5,CASSYSSSNQPQHF,TGTGCCAGCAGTTACTCCTCGAGCAATCAGCCCCAGCATTTT
-,TRBV28,-,TRBJ2-1,CASRPSYNEQFF,TGTGCCAGCAGGCCTTCCTACAATGAGCAGTTCTTC
TRBD2,TRBV18,-,TRBJ2-1,CASSRGLAGGNEQFF,TGTGCCAGCTCACGAGGACTAGCGGGGGGGAATGAGCAGTTCTTC
TRBD1,TRBV13,-,TRBJ2-7,CASSLGQGIYEQYF,TGTGCCAGCAGCTTGGGACAGGGGATTTACGAGCAGTACTTC
TRBD2,TRBV5-1,-,TRBJ2-5,CASSWGGGRAEVQETQYF,TGCGCCAGCAGCTGGGGCGGGGGGCGCGCGGAAGTCCAAGAGACCCAGTACTTC
-,TRBV19,-,TRBJ1-2,CASRSRGLPGGGYTF,TGTGCCAGTAGGTCAAGGGGACTTCCCGGGGGTGGCTACACCTTC
TRBD1,TRBV4-2,-,TRBJ2-6,CASSQDPPTGPSSGANVLTF,TGTGCCAGCAGCCAAGATCCTCCGACAGGGCCCAGCTCTGGGGCCAACGTCCTGACTTTC
TRBD1,TRBV5-1,-,TRBJ1-4,CASSTGQGNEKLFF,TGCGCCAGCAGCACCGGACAGGGTAATGAAAAACTGTTTTTT
TRBD1,TRBV4-3,-,TRBJ2-2,CASSQDATGSRGTGTGELFF,TGCGCCAGCAGCCAAGATGCGACAGGGTCCCGAGGTACCGGCACCGGGGAGCTGTTTTTT